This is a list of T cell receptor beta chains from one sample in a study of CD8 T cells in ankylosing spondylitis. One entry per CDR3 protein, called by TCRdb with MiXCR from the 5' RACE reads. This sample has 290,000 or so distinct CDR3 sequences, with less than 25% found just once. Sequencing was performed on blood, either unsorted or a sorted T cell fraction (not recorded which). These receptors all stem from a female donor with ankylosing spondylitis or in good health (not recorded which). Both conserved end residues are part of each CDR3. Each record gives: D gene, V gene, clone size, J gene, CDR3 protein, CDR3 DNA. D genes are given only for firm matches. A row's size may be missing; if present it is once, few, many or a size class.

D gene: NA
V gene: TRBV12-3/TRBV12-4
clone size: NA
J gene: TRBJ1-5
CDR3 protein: CASSLTVGENQPQHF
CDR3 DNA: TGTGCCAGCTCTCTGACAGTCGGGGAAAATCAGCCCCAGCATTTT

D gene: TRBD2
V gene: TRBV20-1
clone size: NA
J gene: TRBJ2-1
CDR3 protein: CSVQTSTGKGEQFF
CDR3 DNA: TGCAGTGTCCAGACTAGCACGGGCAAAGGGGAGCAGTTCTTC

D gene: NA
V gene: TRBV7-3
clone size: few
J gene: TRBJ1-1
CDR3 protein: CASSLNSLNTEAFF
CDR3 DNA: TGTGCCAGCAGCTTAAACAGCTTGAACACTGAAGCTTTCTTT

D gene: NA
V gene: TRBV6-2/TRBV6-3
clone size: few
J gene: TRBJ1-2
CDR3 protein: CASSYGGFYGYTF
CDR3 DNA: TGTGCCAGCAGTTACGGCGGATTCTATGGCTACACCTTC

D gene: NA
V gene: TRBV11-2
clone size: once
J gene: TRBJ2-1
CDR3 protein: CASSPLVVVNEQFF
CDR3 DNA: TGTGCCAGCAGCCCCCTGGTGGTAGTCAATGAGCAGTTCTTC

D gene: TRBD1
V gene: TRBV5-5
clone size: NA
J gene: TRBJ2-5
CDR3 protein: CASGGQGEETQYF
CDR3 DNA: TGTGCCAGCGGCGGACAGGGGGAAGAGACCCAGTACTTC

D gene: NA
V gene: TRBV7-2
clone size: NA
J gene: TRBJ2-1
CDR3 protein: CASSARDRAQNNEQFF
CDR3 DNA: TGTGCCAGCAGCGCCCGGGACCGGGCCCAGAACAATGAGCAGTTCTTC

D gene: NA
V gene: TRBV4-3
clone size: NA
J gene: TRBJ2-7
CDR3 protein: CASSQVEDRLDEQYF
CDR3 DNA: TGCGCCAGCAGCCAAGTGGAAGACAGACTGGATGAGCAGTACTTC

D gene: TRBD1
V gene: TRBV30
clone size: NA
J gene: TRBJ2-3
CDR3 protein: CAWSRQGTDTQYF
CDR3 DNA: TGTGCCTGGAGTAGACAGGGGACAGATACGCAGTATTTT

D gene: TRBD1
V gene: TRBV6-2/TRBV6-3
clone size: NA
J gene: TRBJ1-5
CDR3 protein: CASSYAGQGNQPQHF
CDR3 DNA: TGTGCCAGCAGTTACGCGGGACAGGGCAATCAGCCCCAGCATTTT

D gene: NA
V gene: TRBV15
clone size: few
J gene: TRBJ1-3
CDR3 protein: CATSRGLPGNTIYF
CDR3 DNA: TGTGCCACCAGCAGAGGATTACCTGGAAACACCATATATTTT

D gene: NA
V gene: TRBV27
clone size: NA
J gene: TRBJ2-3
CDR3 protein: CASSLFTPAKADTQYF
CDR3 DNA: TGTGCCAGCAGTTTATTCACACCCGCGAAGGCAGATACGCAGTATTTT

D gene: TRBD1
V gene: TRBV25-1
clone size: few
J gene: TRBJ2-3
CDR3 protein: CASSAGQGPTDTQYF
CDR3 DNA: TGTGCCAGCAGTGCCGGACAGGGGCCCACAGATACGCAGTATTTT

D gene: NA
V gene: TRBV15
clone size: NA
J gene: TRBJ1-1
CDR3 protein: CATSRDIGASEAFF
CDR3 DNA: TGTGCCACCAGCAGAGATATAGGGGCGTCTGAAGCTTTCTTT

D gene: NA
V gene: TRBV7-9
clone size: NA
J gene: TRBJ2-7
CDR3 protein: CASSLTPRFAYEQYF
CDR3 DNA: TGTGCCAGCAGTCTAACGCCGCGTTTCGCGTACGAGCAGTACTTC

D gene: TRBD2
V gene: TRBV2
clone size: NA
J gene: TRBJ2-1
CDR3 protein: CASKRAGGGNEQFF
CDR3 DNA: TGTGCCAGCAAGAGAGCGGGAGGAGGCAATGAGCAGTTCTTC

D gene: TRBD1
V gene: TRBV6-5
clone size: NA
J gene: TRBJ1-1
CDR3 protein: CASRYAGGGTEAFF
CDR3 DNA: TGTGCCAGCAGGTACGCAGGGGGAGGTACTGAAGCTTTCTTT

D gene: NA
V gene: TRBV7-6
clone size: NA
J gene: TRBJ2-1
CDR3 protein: CASSSNALINNEQFF
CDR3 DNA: TGTGCCAGCAGCTCAAACGCCCTGATAAACAATGAGCAGTTCTTC

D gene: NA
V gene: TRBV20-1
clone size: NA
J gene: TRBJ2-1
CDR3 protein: CSASFGSFYNEQFF
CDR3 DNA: TGCAGTGCGTCCTTCGGGAGTTTCTACAATGAGCAGTTCTTC

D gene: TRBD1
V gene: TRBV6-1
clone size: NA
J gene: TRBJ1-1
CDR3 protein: CASSAKTGGTEAFF
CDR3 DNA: TGTGCCAGCAGTGCAAAAACAGGGGGCACTGAAGCTTTCTTT

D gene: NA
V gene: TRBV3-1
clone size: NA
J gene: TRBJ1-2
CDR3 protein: CASSQDPDTRYTF
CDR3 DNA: TGTGCCAGCAGCCAAGATCCGGATACTCGCTACACCTTC

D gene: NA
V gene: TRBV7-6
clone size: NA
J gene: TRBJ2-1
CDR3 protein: CASSVGGVSYNEQFF
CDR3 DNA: TGTGCCAGCAGCGTTGGAGGAGTGAGTTACAATGAGCAGTTCTTC

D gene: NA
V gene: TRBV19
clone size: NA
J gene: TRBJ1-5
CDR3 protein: CASTSDSTNQPQHF
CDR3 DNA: TGTGCCAGTACCTCGGACTCCACTAATCAGCCCCAGCATTTT

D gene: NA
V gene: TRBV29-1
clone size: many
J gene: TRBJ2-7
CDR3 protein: CSVEEGLPTYEQYF
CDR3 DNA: TGCAGCGTTGAAGAGGGACTCCCGACCTACGAGCAGTACTTC

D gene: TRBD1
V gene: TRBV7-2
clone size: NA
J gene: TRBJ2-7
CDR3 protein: CASSLRQGTFYEQYF
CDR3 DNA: TGTGCCAGCAGCCTCCGACAGGGGACCTTCTACGAGCAGTACTTC

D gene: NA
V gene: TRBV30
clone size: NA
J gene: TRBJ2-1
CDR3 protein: CAWSVGGHPYNEQFF
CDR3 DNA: TGTGCCTGGAGTGTAGGGGGGCATCCCTACAATGAGCAGTTCTTC

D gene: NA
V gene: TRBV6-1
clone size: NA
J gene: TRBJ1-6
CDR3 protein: CASTLAVPDNSPLHF
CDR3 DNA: TGTGCCAGCACCCTCGCGGTGCCCGATAATTCACCCCTCCACTTT

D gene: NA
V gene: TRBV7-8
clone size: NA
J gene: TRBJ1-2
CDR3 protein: CASSRGQSIYGYTF
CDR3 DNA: TGTGCCAGCAGCCGAGGACAGTCTATCTATGGCTACACCTTC

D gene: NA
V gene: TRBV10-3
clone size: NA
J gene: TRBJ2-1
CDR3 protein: CAISARPRAGEQFF
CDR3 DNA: TGTGCCATCAGTGCCCGGCCCCGGGCGGGTGAGCAGTTCTTC

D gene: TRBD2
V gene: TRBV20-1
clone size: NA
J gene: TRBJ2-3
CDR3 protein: CSARGSAGGPTDTQYF
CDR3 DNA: TGCAGTGCTAGGGGGTCGGCGGGAGGGCCCACAGATACGCAGTATTTT

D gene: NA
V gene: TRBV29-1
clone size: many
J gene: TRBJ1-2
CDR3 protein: CSVEDRHCYTF
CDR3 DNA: TGCAGCGTTGAAGATCGGCACTGCTACACCTTC

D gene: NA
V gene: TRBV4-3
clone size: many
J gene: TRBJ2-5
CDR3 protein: CASSQGNRRQETQYF
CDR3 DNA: TGCGCCAGCAGCCAAGGGAACAGGCGACAAGAGACCCAGTACTTC

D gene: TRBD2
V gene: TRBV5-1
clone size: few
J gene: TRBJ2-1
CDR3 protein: CASSLRLAGAHEQFF
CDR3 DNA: TGCGCCAGCAGCCTCAGACTAGCGGGAGCCCATGAGCAGTTCTTC

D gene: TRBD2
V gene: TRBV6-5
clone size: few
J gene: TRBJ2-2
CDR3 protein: CASSYGSAGGLNTGELFF
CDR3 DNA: TGTGCCAGCAGTTACGGTTCAGCGGGGGGATTAAACACCGGGGAGCTGTTTTTT

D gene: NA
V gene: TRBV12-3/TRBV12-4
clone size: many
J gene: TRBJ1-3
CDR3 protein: CASSLGQRSSGNTIYF
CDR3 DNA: TGTGCCAGCAGTTTAGGTCAACGGAGCTCTGGAAACACCATATATTTT

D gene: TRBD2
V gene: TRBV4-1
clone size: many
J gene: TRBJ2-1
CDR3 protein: CASSQESLGLAGVEQFF
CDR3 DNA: TGCGCCAGCAGCCAAGAATCCCTGGGACTAGCGGGAGTTGAGCAGTTCTTC

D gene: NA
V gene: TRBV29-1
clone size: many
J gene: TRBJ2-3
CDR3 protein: CSVGKGGTDTQYF
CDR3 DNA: TGCAGCGTTGGAAAAGGGGGCACAGATACGCAGTATTTT

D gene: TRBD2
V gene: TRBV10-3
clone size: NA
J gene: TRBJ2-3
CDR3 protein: CAISDGVAGRFVGTDTQYF
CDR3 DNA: TGTGCCATCAGTGACGGGGTAGCGGGAAGATTTGTTGGCACAGATACGCAGTATTTT

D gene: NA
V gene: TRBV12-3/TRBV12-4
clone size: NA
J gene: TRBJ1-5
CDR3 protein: CASRRSYYQPQHF
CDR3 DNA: TGTGCCAGCCGTCGGAGCTATTATCAGCCCCAGCATTTT

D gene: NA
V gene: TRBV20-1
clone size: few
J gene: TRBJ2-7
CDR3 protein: CSAREGSAQVEQYF
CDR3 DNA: TGCAGTGCTAGAGAGGGTAGCGCCCAGGTGGAGCAGTACTTC

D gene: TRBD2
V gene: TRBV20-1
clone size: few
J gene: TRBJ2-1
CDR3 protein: CSARGPSGRVNEQFF
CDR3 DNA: TGCAGTGCTAGAGGCCCTAGCGGCCGAGTAAATGAGCAGTTCTTC

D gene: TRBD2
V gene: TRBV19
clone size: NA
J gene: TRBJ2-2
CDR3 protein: CASTQAGVVGELFF
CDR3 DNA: TGTGCCAGTACACAAGCGGGAGTAGTCGGGGAGCTGTTTTTT

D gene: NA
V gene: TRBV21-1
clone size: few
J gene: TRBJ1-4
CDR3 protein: CASNFEKLFF
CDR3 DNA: TGTGCCAGCAACTTCGAAAAACTGTTTTTT